These 24 T cell receptor beta chains were all obtained from the same sample, sequenced in a study of T cell responses to AZD1222 COVID-19 vaccine. TCRdb keeps only in-frame clones here, not all; method: immunoSEQ multiplex PCR. The repertoire has approximately 100,000 clones, just under 90% of them found once; the top ten carry more than 10%. Sequencing used peripheral blood, obtained on day 0 of AZD1222 vaccination. These receptors originate from an adult in good health.

This clone appeared a single time. The V and J genes are TRBV19 and TRBJ1-2, with D possibly matching TRBD1 (6 bases). Germline assignment: CDR1 LNHDA and CDR2 SQIVND (reference sequence). The CDR3 extends over 15 amino acids. The germline V and J ends were trimmed by 6 bases and 4 bases, with 18 bases remaining between them. The CDR3, as DNA: TGTGCCAGTAGCGAATATTGGACAGCCCTCTATGGCTACACCTTC. Protein product: CASSEYWTALYGYTF.

The rearrangement uses TRBV7-2 and TRBJ1-4; 7 bases line up with TRBD1. The CDR3 has 14 amino acids. V shed 5 bases, J shed 8 bases, and the junction held 8 bases outside the gene matches. Germline CDR1 and CDR2: SGHTA and FQGNSA. The CDR3 region is CASSATGMGEKLFF. In DNA form, the CDR3 reads TGTGCCAGCAGCGCGACAGGGATGGGCGAAAAACTGTTTTTT. The entire variable domain, with the rest obtained from reference TRBV7-2 and TRBJ1-4, is as follows: GAGVSQSPSNKVTEKGKDVELRCDPISGHTALYWYRQSLGQGLEFLIYFQGNSAPDKSGLPSDRFSAERTGGSVSTLTIQRTQQEDSAVYLCASSATGMGEKLFFGSGTQLSVL.

This chain joins TRBV3-1 (or the pseudogene TRBV3-2) and TRBJ1-5; D remains ambiguous. Germline V gene data show CDR1 as LGHDT and CDR2 as YNNKEL (reference sequence). The CDR3 extends over 17 amino acids. Trimming shortened V by 0 bases and J by 1 base, and 13 bases separated the two germline ends. The CDR3 loop reads CASSQDDLAGSNQPQHF. In DNA form, the CDR3 reads TGTGCCAGCAGCCAAGACGACTTGGCCGGGAGCAATCAGCCCCAGCATTTT.

The chain uses TRBV7-9 and TRBJ2-1, with 10 bases that match TRBD1. V shed 1 base, J shed 5 bases, and the junction held 8 bases outside the gene matches. The CDR3 is made up of 17 amino acids. In germline, CDR1 is SEHNR, CDR2 FQNEAQ (reference sequence). The CDR3 DNA reads TGTGCCAGCAGCTTAGATCTGATCGGGACAGGGGACAATGAGCAGTTCTTC. Translating gives CASSLDLIGTGDNEQFF.

The genes are TRBV5-1 and TRBJ2-7; D is tentatively TRBD1 or TRBD2 (5 bases each). CDR1 and CDR2 (germline): SGHRS, YFSETQ. V was cut by 1 base and J by 3 bases, with 11 bases left in between. The CDR3 has 14 residues. The DNA for the CDR3 is TGCGCCAGCAGCTTGTCGTGGGACCTCTACGAGCAGTACTTC. This encodes CASSLSWDLYEQYF.

This clone was counted a few times. The J gene is TRBJ2-3, the V gene TRBV2, with 7 bases matching TRBD2. Per the germline V gene, CDR1 is SNHLY and CDR2 is FYNNEI. The CDR3 is 15 amino acids. After removal of 8 bases from V and 0 bases from J, the junction contained 8 bases not matched to a gene. This CDR3 is CASRLASASTDTQYF. The CDR3 bases are TGTGCCAGCCGACTAGCCAGTGCTAGCACAGATACGCAGTATTTT.

V gene TRBV5-1 combines with J gene TRBJ1-3, with D unresolved. The V gene lost 0 bases and the J gene lost 2 bases, with 3 bases spanning the gap. CDR1 is SGHRS and CDR2 is YFSETQ in the germline V gene. The CDR3 contains 13 residues. Here the CDR3 reads CASSLEAGNTIYF. The CDR3 coding sequence is TGCGCCAGCAGCTTGGAGGCTGGAAACACCATATATTTT.

The chain combines TRBV19 with TRBJ2-1; 9 bases align to TRBD2. Unmatched junction bases numbered 12, after V lost 3 bases and J lost 9 bases. The germline CDR1 and CDR2 sequences are LNHDA and SQIVND (reference sequence). This CDR3 spans 16 amino acids. In nucleotides, the CDR3 is TGTGCCAGTAGTATGGGCGGTAGCGGGAGATTTGGTGAGCAGTTCTTC. Protein sequence: CASSMGGSGRFGEQFF.

The chain has TRBV7-2 and TRBJ2-3, with TRBD2 matching 11 bases. The CDR3 totals 17 residues. Germline V gene lookup returns CDR1 SGHTA and CDR2 FQGNSA. With V trimmed by 5 bases and J by 2 bases, 9 bases remained unmatched. CDR3: CASSRTGTSGLTDTQYF. As DNA, the CDR3 is TGTGCCAGCAGCAGAACTGGGACTAGCGGTCTCACAGATACGCAGTATTTT.

The chain recombines TRBV19 with TRBJ2-5; D might be TRBD2 (6 bases). CDR1 is LNHDA and CDR2 is SQIVND in the germline V gene (reference sequence). CDR3 length equals 15 residues. Trimming left V 3 bases short and J 5 bases short, with 16 bases between. The CDR3 sequence is CASSIVGGMGETQYF. CDR3 nucleotide sequence: TGTGCCAGTAGTATTGTCGGCGGGATGGGGGAGACCCAGTACTTC. The variable domain in full, with the rest retrieved from reference TRBV19 and TRBJ2-5, is DGGITQSPKYLFRKEGQNVTLSCEQNLNHDAMYWYRQDPGQGLRLIYYSQIVNDFQKGDIAEGYSVSREKKESFPLTVTSAQKNPTAFYLCASSIVGGMGETQYFGPGTRLLVL.

This chain links TRBV10-3 with TRBJ1-5, with D unresolved. The CDR3 is made up of 13 amino acids. Germline CDR1 ENHRY, CDR2 SYGVKD. V was shortened by 11 bases and J by 1 base, with 12 bases between the two germline ends. CDR3 sequence reads: CASNGESNQPQHF. CDR3 coding DNA: TGTGCCTCGAATGGGGAGAGCAATCAGCCCCAGCATTTT.

This clone appeared once. The genes are TRBV10-2 and TRBJ1-2; possible D gene TRBD1, 6 bases. Germline loops: CDR1 WSHSY, CDR2 SAAADI. Trimming cost V 1 base and J 8 bases, with 8 bases left between them. The CDR3 contains 12 residues. In DNA, the CDR3 is TGCGCCAGCAGTGAGTTTAGGGGGGGCTACACCTTC. Protein product: CASSEFRGGYTF.

The J gene is TRBJ2-7, the V gene TRBV2; D is perhaps TRBD2 (6 bases). V was shortened by 3 bases and J by 3 bases, with 6 bases between the two germline ends. Germline loops: CDR1 SNHLY, CDR2 FYNNEI. The CDR3 loop spans 12 amino acids. DNA for the CDR3: TGTGCCAGCAGTGAGGACTACTACGAGCAGTACTTC. It yields the protein CASSEDYYEQYF.

The rearrangement uses TRBV4-1 and TRBJ2-7; D not resolved. Between the trimmed V and J ends, which lost 0 bases and 6 bases, there was a span of 6 bases. The CDR3 is 12 amino acids. Germline CDR1 and CDR2: MGHRA and YSYEKL. The CDR3 region has the DNA TGCGCCAGCAGCCAAGATGGTAGCGAGCAGTACTTC. Translating it yields CASSQDGSEQYF.

The V and J genes are TRBV5-1 and TRBJ1-1; D call uncertain. The V end lost 0 bases, the J end lost 0 bases, and 6 bases lay between the germline ends. Germline V gene data show CDR1 as SGHRS and CDR2 as YFSETQ. CDR3 length equals 14 residues. The CDR3 protein is CASSLEFLNTEAFF. In DNA, the CDR3 is TGCGCCAGCAGCTTGGAGTTTTTGAACACTGAAGCTTTCTTT. The full variable domain, its missing parts supplied by reference TRBV5-1 and TRBJ1-1, is KAGVTQTPRYLIKTRGQQVTLSCSPISGHRSVSWYQQTPGQGLQFLFEYFSETQRNKGNFPGRFSGRQFSNSRSEMNVSTLELGDSALYLCASSLEFLNTEAFFGQGTRLTVV.

The CDR3 DNA reads as TGTGCCAGCAACAGTGGACTAGCGGCACAAGATACGCAGTATTTT. The encoded protein is CASNSGLAAQDTQYF. The J gene is TRBJ2-3, the V gene TRBV7-2; 10 bases match TRBD2. This CDR3 is built from 15 residues. Germline V gene lookup returns CDR1 SGHTA and CDR2 FQGNSA. With V trimmed by 7 bases and J by 5 bases, 9 bases remained unmatched.

The genes are TRBV4-1 and TRBJ2-6; TRBD1 might be the D (5 bases). This CDR3 comprises 20 residues. Germline CDR1 MGHRA, CDR2 YSYEKL. The V gene lost 2 bases and the J gene lost 1 base, with 21 bases spanning the gap. As DNA, the CDR3 is TGCGCCAGCAGCCAATACGGGCTTACAGGTGTGAGGTCTGGGGCCAACGTCCTGACTTTC. The encoded protein is CASSQYGLTGVRSGANVLTF.

This chain uses TRBV14 with TRBJ1-3; D gene ambiguous. This CDR3 comprises 13 residues. The V end was cut by 1 base, the J end by 0 bases, with 1 base between. From germline, CDR1 is SGHDN and CDR2 FVKESK. CDR3 amino acids: CASSQGSGNTIYF. CDR3 nucleotides: TGTGCCAGCAGCCAAGGCTCTGGAAACACCATATATTTT.

The V gene is TRBV19, the J gene TRBJ1-5, with D maybe TRBD1 (5 bases). This CDR3 contains 15 residues. V was trimmed by 5 bases and J by 0 bases, leaving 11 bases between them. Germline-derived CDR1 and CDR2 are LNHDA and SQIVND (reference sequence). The CDR3 nucleotides are TGTGCCAGTAGTGCGACAGCTATTAGCAATCAGCCCCAGCATTTT. It is translated as CASSATAISNQPQHF.

The chain links TRBV6-5 to TRBJ1-3; 7 positions match TRBD1. The CDR3 length is 16 residues. V dropped 4 bases and J dropped 3; count of bases not matched to a gene: 9. Germline assignment: CDR1 MNHEY and CDR2 SVGAGI. CDR3 amino acids: CASSLGRGPSGNTIYF. In DNA form, the CDR3 reads TGTGCCAGCAGTTTAGGGAGGGGGCCGAGTGGAAACACCATATATTTT.

Only one count was recorded for this clone. The chain couples TRBV28 to TRBJ1-1; D ambiguous. The CDR3 runs to 14 residues. Trimming left V 2 bases short and J 1 base short, with 8 bases between. CDR1 and CDR2 from the germline V gene are MDHEN and SYDVKM. Here the CDR3 DNA reads TGTGCCAGCAGTTTACAGAGCCGGAACACTGAAGCTTTCTTT. Protein sequence: CASSLQSRNTEAFF.

The count of this clone is one. The rearrangement joins TRBV2 to TRBJ1-2, with no clear D. V lost 6 bases and J 0 bases, leaving 8 bases between the germline ends. CDR1 SNHLY and CDR2 FYNNEI come from the germline V gene. This CDR3 region has 13 residues. The CDR3 bases are TGTGCCAGCAGGACGCAGACTAACTATGGCTACACCTTC. Its protein product is CASRTQTNYGYTF.

Only one count was recorded for this clone. The rearrangement uses TRBV18 and TRBJ2-1; 7 nucleotides match TRBD2. V lost 3 bases, J lost 9 bases, and 11 bases stayed unmatched. CDR1 KGHSH and CDR2 LQKENI come from the germline V gene. The CDR3 totals 15 residues. The CDR3 coding sequence is TGTGCCAGCTCACCTCCGGGACTACATAGTAGTGAGCAGTTCTTC. It specifies CASSPPGLHSSEQFF.

V is TRBV28 and J is TRBJ2-1; 10 bases are a match to TRBD2. Per the germline V gene, CDR1 is MDHEN and CDR2 is SYDVKM. This CDR3 has 16 amino acids. The J segment lost 5 bases and the V segment lost 3 bases, leaving 7 bases of the junction unmatched. CDR3 region: CASSFLSGRDDNEQFF. CDR3 DNA sequence: TGTGCCAGCAGTTTCCTCAGCGGGAGGGATGACAATGAGCAGTTCTTC.